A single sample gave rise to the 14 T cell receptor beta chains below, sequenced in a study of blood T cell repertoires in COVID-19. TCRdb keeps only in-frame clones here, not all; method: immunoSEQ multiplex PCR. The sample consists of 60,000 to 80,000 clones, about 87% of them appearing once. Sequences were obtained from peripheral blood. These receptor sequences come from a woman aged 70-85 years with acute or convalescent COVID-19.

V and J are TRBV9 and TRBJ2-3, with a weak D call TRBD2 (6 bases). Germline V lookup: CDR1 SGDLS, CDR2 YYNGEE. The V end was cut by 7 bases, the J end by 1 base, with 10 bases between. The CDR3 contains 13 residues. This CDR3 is CASEAGGTDTQYF. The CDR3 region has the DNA TGTGCCAGCGAAGCGGGCGGCACAGATACGCAGTATTTT.

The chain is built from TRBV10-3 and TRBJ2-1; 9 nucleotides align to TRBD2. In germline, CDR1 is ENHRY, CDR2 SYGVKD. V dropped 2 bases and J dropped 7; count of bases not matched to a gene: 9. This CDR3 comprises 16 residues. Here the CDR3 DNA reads TGTGCCATCAGTGAGCAGGGAGCGGGGGGAGGTAATGAGCAGTTCTTC. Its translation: CAISEQGAGGGNEQFF.

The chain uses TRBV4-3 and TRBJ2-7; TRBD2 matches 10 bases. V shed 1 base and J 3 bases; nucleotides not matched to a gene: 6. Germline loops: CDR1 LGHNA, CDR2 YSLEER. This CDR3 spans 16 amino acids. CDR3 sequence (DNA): TGCGCCAGCAGCCAAGGGGCTAGCGGGAGTATCTACGAGCAGTACTTC. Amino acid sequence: CASSQGASGSIYEQYF.

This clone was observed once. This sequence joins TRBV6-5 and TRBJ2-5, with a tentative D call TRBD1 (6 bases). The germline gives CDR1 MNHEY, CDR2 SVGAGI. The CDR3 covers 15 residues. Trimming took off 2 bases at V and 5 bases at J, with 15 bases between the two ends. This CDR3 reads CASSYQGQRGETQYF. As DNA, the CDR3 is TGTGCCAGCAGTTACCAGGGACAAAGAGGGGAGACCCAGTACTTC.

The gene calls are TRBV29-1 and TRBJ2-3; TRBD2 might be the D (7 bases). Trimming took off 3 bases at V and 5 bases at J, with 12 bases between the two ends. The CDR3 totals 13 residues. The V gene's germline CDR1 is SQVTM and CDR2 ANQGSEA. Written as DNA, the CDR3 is TGCAGCGTTGAGAAGGGGGAGGGAGATACGCAGTATTTT. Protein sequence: CSVEKGEGDTQYF.

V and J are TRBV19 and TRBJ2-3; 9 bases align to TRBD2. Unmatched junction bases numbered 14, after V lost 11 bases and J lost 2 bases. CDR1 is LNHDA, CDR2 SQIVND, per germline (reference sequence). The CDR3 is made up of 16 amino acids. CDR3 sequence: CAALTPPSGTTDTQYF. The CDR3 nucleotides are TGTGCCGCCCTGACCCCACCTAGCGGGACCACAGATACGCAGTATTTT.

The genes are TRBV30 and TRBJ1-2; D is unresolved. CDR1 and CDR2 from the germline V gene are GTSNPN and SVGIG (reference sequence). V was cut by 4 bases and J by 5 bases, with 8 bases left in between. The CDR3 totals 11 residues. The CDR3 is CAWTGTYGYTF. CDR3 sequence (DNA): TGTGCCTGGACAGGTACTTATGGCTACACCTTC.

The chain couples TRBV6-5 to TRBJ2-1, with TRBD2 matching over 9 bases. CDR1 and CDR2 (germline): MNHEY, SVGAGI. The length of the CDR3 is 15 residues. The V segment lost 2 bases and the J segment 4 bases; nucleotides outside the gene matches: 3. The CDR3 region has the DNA TGTGCCAGCAGTTACGACCTAGCGGGGTACAATGAGCAGTTCTTC. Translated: CASSYDLAGYNEQFF.

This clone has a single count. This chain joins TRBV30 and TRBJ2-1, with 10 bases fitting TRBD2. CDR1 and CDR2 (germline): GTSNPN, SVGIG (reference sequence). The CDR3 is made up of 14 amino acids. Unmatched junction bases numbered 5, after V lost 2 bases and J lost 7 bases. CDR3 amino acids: CAWSRGLAVNEQFF. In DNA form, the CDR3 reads TGTGCCTGGAGTAGAGGACTAGCGGTTAATGAGCAGTTCTTC.

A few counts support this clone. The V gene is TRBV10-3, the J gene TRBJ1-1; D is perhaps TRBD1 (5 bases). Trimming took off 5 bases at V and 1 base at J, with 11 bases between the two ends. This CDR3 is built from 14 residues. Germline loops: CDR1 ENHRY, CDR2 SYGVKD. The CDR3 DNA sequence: TGTGCCATCAGTCCAAATCAGGGGAACACTGAAGCTTTCTTT. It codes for CAISPNQGNTEAFF.

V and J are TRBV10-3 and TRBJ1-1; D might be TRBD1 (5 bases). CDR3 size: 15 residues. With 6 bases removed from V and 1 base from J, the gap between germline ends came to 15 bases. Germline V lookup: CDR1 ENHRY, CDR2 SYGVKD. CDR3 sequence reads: CAIRGGKGRNTEAFF. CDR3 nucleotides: TGTGCCATCAGGGGGGGAAAGGGGAGGAACACTGAAGCTTTCTTT.

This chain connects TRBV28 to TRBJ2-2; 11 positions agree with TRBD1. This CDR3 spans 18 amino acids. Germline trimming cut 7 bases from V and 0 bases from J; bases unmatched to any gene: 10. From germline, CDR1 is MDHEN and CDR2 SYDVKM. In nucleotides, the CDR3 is TGTGCCAGCAAGCGGACAGGGGGCCAACTTCCGAACACCGGGGAGCTGTTTTTT. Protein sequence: CASKRTGGQLPNTGELFF.

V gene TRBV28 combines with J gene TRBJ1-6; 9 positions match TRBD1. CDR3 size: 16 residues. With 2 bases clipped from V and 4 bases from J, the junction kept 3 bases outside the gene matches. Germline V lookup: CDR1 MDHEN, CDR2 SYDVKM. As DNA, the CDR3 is TGTGCCAGCAGTTTAATAGGGACAGGGTATAATTCACCCCTCCACTTT. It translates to CASSLIGTGYNSPLHF.

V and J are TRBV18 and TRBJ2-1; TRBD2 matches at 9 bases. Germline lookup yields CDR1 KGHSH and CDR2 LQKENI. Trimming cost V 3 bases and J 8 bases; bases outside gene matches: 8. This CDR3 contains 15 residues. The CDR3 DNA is TGTGCCAGCTCACCGGGGCTAGCGGGGATCTATGAGCAGTTCTTC. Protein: CASSPGLAGIYEQFF.